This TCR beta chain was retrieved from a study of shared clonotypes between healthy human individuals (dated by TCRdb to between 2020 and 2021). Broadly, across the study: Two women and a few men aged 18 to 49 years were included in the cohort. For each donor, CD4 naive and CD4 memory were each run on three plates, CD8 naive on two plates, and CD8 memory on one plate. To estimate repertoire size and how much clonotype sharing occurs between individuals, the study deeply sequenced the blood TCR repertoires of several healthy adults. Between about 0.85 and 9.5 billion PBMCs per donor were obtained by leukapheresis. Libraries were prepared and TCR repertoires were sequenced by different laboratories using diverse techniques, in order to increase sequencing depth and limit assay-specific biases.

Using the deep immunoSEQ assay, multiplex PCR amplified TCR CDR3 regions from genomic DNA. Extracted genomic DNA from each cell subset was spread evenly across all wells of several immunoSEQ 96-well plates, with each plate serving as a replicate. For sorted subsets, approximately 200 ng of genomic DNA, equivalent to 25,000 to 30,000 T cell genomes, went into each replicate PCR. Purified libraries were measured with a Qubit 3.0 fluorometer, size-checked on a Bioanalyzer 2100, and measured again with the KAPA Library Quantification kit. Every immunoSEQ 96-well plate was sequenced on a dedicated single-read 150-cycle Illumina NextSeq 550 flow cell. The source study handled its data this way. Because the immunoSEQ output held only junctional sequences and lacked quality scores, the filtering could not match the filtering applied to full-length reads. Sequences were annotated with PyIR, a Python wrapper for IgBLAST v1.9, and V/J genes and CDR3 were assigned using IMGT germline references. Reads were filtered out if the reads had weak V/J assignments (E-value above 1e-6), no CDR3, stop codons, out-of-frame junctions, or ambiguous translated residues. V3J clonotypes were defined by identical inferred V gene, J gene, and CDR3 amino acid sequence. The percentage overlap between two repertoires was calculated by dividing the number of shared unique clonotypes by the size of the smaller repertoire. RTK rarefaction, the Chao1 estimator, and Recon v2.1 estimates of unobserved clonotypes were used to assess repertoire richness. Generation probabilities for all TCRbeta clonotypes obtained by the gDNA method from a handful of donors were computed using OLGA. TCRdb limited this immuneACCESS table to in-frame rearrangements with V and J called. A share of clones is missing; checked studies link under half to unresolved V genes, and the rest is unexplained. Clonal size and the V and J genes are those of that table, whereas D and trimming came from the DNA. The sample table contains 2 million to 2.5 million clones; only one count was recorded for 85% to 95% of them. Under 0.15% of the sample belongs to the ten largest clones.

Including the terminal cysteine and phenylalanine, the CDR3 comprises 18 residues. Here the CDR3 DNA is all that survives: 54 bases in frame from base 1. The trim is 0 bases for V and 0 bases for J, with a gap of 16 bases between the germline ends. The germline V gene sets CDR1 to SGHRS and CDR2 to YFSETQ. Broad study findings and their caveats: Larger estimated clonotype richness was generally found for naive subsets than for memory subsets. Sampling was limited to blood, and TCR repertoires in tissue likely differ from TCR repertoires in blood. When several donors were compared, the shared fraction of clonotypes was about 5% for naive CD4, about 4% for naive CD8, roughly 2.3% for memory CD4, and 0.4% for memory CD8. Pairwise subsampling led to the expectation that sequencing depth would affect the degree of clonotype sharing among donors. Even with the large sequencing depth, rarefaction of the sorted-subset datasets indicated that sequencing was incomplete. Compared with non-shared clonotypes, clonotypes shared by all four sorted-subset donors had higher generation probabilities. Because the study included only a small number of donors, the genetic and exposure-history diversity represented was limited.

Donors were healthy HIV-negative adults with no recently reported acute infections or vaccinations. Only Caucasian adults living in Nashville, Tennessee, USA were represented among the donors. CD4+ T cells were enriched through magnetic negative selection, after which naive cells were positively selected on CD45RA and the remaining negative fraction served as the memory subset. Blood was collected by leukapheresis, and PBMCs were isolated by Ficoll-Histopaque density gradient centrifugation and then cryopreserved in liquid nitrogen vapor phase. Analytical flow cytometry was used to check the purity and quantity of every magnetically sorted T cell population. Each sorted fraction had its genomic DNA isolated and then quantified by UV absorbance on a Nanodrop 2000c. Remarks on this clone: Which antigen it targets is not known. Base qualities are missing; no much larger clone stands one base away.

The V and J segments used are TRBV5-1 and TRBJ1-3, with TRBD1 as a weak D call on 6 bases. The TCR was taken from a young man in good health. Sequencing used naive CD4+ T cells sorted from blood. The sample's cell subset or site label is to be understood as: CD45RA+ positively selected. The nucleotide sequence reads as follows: TGCGCCAGCAGCTTGGGGGCAACAGGGAAGAACTCTGGAAACACCATATATTTT. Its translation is CASSLGATGKNSGNTIYF. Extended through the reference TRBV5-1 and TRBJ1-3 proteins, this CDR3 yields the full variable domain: KAGVTQTPRYLIKTRGQQVTLSCSPISGHRSVSWYQQTPGQGLQFLFEYFSETQRNKGNFPGRFSGRQFSNSRSEMNVSTLELGDSALYLCASSLGATGKNSGNTIYFGEGSWLTVV.